The 8 T cell receptor beta chains reported below all come from one sample, sequenced in a study of PD-L1 blockade in urothelial cancer. Time point here: pretreatment peripheral blood. This table comes from immunoSEQ multiplex PCR, and its TCRdb copy is limited to in-frame clones, with some not included. The sample yields fewer than 80,000 clones, approximately 81% seen once. The sequencing here drew on PBMCs, taken around atezolizumab (anti-PD-L1) treatment. The receptors here all came from a man aged 70-80 years with urothelial cancer.

The chain is built from TRBV29-1 and TRBJ2-7; 9 nucleotides align to TRBD1. CDR3 size: 14 residues. Germline CDR1 SQVTM, CDR2 ANQGSEA. J lost 7 bases, V lost 5 bases, and 12 bases had no gene match. DNA of the CDR3: TGCAGCGTTACTCGACAGGGGGTCCTATGGGAGCAGTACTTC. Translating gives CSVTRQGVLWEQYF.

The table lists this clone with a few counts. This chain connects TRBV27 to TRBJ1-5, with D maybe TRBD1 (6 bases). V lost 9 bases and J 0 bases, leaving 9 bases between the germline ends. The CDR3 has 13 residues. The germline V gene has CDR1 MNHEY and CDR2 SMNVEV (reference sequence). CDR3 in DNA: TGTGCCAGTTCAGGGGATAGCAATCAGCCCCAGCATTTT. Its translation: CASSGDSNQPQHF.

This clone was detected many times. The V call is TRBV6-1, the J call TRBJ2-1; 7 nucleotides agree with TRBD2. The CDR3 runs 13 residues. Germline V gene sequence: CDR1 MNHNS, CDR2 SASEGT. Unmatched junction bases numbered 5, after V lost 8 bases and J lost 4 bases. The CDR3 sequence: CASRGAGYNEQFF. The DNA for the CDR3 is TGTGCCAGCCGGGGAGCGGGGTACAATGAGCAGTTCTTC.

This clone has just one count. The CDR3 DNA is TGCAGCGTTGACCCACTAGGTTCCTACGAGCAGTACTTC. Translation: CSVDPLGSYEQYF. V usage is TRBV29-1 and J usage is TRBJ2-7; TRBD2 is a possible D gene (5 bases). The V gene's germline CDR1 is SQVTM and CDR2 ANQGSEA. V lost 3 bases, J lost 1 base, and 10 bases lay in between. The CDR3 loop spans 13 amino acids.

The chain joins TRBV6-5 to TRBJ2-1; no firm D call. This CDR3 region has 14 residues. Trimming pared 0 bases from V and 8 bases from J, leaving 11 bases between. CDR1 MNHEY and CDR2 SVGAGI come from the germline V gene. The CDR3 here is CASSYSGAQDEQFF. CDR3 sequence (DNA): TGTGCCAGCAGTTACTCGGGCGCCCAGGATGAGCAGTTCTTC.

CDR3: CASREGSGGNNEQFF. The DNA for the CDR3 is TGTGCCAGCAGGGAGGGGTCGGGAGGAAACAATGAGCAGTTCTTC. This rearrangement joins TRBV2 to TRBJ2-1; 7 bases line up with TRBD2. Germline CDR1 is SNHLY and CDR2 is FYNNEI. Trimming cost V 6 bases and J 5 bases; bases outside gene matches: 10. This CDR3 contains 15 residues.

This chain uses TRBV5-6 with TRBJ2-1, with 11 bases lining up with TRBD2. The germline gives CDR1 SGHDT, CDR2 YYEEEE. The CDR3 runs 17 residues. J lost 0 bases, V lost 3 bases, and 5 bases had no gene match. The CDR3 loop reads CASSSVAGGPSYNEQFF. DNA of the CDR3: TGTGCCAGCAGCTCAGTAGCGGGAGGGCCCTCCTACAATGAGCAGTTCTTC.

This clone was seen only once. The chain has TRBV5-1 and TRBJ2-3, with D maybe TRBD2 (6 bases). The V end was cut by 6 bases, the J end by 4 bases, with 18 bases between. The germline CDR1 and CDR2 sequences are SGHRS and YFSETQ. This CDR3 contains 15 residues. The CDR3 DNA sequence: TGCGCCAGCATCTCGGGGGAGAGGAGAGCAGATACGCAGTATTTT. This gives the protein CASISGERRADTQYF.